This paragraph reports one T cell receptor (beta chain). As yet, its antigen is unknown. The entry originates in a study of T-cell reconstitution after alpha-beta-depleted transplantation in children. Preparation of the TCRbeta library was carried out with unique molecular identifiers. TCRdb ran MiXCR on the PCR reads and lists one entry per CDR3 protein. The data contain approximately 150,000 distinct CDR3 sequences, 8% to 10% of them singletons. Study conclusions and caveats: Among T cells one year after transplant, newly produced cells accounted for most counts and diversity. Where alpha-beta T cells came from about two months after transplant was reportedly several hundred expanded graft clones. Some patients' high day-60 TCRbeta diversity was traced to surviving recipient T cells and thymic progenitors.

This clonotype was obtained from a female patient aged 2-9 years who had a stem cell transplant for congenital amegakaryocytic thrombocytopenia, so the T cells may come from the graft donor. Specimen: PBMCs, mostly from graft donor cells, collected 180 days after TCRalphabeta/CD19-depleted stem cell transplant.

The CDR3 sequence is CASSYSVPAALYGVTEAFF. CDR3 nucleotide sequence: TGTGCCAGCAGTTACTCGGTACCAGCGGCCCTGTATGGAGTCACTGAAGCTTTCTTT. This chain uses TRBV6-2 or TRBV6-3 with TRBJ1-1; D is unclear. Germline loops: CDR1 MNHEY, CDR2 SVGEGT. The germline V and J ends were trimmed by 0 bases and 4 bases, with 24 bases remaining between them. This CDR3 is 19 amino acids long.